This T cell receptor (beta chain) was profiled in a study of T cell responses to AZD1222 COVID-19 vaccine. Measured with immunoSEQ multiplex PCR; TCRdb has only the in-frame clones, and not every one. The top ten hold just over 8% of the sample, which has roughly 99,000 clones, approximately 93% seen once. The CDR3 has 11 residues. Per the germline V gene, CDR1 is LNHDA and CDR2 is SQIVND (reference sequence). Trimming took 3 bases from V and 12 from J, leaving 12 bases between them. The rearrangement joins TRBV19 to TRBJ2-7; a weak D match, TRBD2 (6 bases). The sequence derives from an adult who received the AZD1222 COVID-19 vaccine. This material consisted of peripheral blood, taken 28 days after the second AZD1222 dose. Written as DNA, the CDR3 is TGTGCCAGTAGTATCGGGGAGGTGCGGTACTTC. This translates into CASSIGEVRYF.